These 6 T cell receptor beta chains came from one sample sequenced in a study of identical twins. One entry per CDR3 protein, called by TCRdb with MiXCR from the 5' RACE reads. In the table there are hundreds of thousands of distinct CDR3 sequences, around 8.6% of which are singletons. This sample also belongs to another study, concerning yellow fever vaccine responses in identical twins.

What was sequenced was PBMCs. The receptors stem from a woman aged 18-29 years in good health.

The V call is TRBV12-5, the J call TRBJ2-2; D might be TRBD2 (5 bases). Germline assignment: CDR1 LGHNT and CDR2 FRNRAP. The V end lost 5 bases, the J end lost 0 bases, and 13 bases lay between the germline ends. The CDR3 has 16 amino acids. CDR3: CASGLVEGANTGELFF. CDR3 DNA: TGTGCTAGTGGTCTCGTTGAGGGTGCGAACACCGGGGAGCTGTTTTTT.

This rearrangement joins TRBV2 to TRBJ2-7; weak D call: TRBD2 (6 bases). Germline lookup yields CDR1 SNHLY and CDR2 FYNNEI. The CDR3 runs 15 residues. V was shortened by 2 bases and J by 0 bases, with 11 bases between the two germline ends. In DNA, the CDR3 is TGTGCCAGCAGTGAAACCTACGGGAGCTCCTACGAGCAGTACTTC. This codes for CASSETYGSSYEQYF. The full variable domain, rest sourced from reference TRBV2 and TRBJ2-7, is EPEVTQTPSHQVTQMGQEVILRCVPISNHLYFYWYRQILGQKVEFLVSFYNNEISEKSEIFDDQFSVERPDGSNFTLKIRSTKLEDSAMYFCASSETYGSSYEQYFGPGTRLTVT.

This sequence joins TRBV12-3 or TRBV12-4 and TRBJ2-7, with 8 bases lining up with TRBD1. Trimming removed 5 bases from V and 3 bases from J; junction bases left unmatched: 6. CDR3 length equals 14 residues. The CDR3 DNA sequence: TGTGCCAGCAGTCGACAGGGGTTCGGCTACGAGCAGTACGTC. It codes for CASSRQGFGYEQYV.

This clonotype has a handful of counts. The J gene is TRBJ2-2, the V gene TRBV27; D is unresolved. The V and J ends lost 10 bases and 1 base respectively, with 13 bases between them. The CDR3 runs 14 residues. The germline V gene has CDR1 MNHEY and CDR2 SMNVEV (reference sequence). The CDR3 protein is CATQLLQNTGELFF. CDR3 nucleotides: TGTGCCACCCAGCTACTTCAGAACACCGGGGAGCTGTTTTTT.

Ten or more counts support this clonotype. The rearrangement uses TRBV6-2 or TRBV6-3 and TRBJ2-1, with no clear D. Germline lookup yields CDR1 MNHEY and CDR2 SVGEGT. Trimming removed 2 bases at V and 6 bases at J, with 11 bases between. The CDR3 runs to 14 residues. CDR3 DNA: TGTGCCAGCAGTTACGCTGGATCTCGCAATGAGCAGTTCTTC. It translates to CASSYAGSRNEQFF.

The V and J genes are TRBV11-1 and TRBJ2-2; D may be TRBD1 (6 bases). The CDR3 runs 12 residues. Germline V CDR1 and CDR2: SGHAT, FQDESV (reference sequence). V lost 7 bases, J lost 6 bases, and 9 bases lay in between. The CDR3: CASTQGSGELFF. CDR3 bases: TGTGCCAGCACCCAGGGGTCCGGGGAGCTGTTTTTT.